Each of the 26 T cell receptor beta chains below was sequenced from the same sample in a study of shared clonotypes between healthy human individuals. Sequencing was performed with immunoSEQ multiplex PCR; in TCRdb, only in-frame clones are kept and a portion is missing. Of 150,000 to 200,000 clones in the sample, 65% to 70% were seen once. Sequenced sample: memory CD4+ T cells sorted from blood. Subset denoted: CD45RA-negative fraction. The receptor source for this set is a man aged 30-40 years in good health.

V usage is TRBV5-1 and J usage is TRBJ2-3, with D unclear. The CDR3 is 13 amino acids. With 6 bases removed from V and 2 bases from J, the gap between germline ends came to 10 bases. CDR1 is SGHRS, CDR2 YFSETQ, per germline. CDR3 bases: TGCGCCAGCACACACTCCTTCACAGATACGCAGTATTTT. The encoded protein is CASTHSFTDTQYF.

The chain recombines TRBV6-5 with TRBJ2-7, with TRBD2 identical over 8 bases. This CDR3 is 14 amino acids long. Per germline, CDR1 MNHEY and CDR2 SVGAGI. J gave up 1 base and V 5 bases, and 4 bases lay outside the gene matches. The CDR3 DNA reads TGTGCCAGCAGTCCCGGCGGGGGGTCCTACGAGCAGTACTTC. Residues: CASSPGGGSYEQYF.

The J gene is TRBJ1-4, the V gene TRBV5-1, with D unresolved. Germline values: CDR1 SGHRS, CDR2 YFSETQ. This CDR3 contains 12 residues. The ends were cut back, 5 bases at V and 12 bases at J, with 14 bases in the middle. As DNA, the CDR3 is TGCGCCAGCAGAAAACCTCCTGGGGAACTGTTTTTT. Its protein is CASRKPPGELFF.

This clone has a handful of counts. This chain links TRBV7-2 with TRBJ2-1; 7 nucleotides align to TRBD2. Germline lookup yields CDR1 SGHTA and CDR2 FQGNSA. The CDR3 runs 14 residues. V shed 6 bases, J shed 6 bases, and the junction held 8 bases outside the gene matches. CDR3 DNA sequence: TGTGCCAGCAGGTGGGGGAGGGCCGGCAATGAGCAGTTCTTC. Translated, it gives CASRWGRAGNEQFF.

The chain joins TRBV29-1 to TRBJ2-2; 12 nucleotides match TRBD2. The CDR3 contains 15 residues. Germline lookup yields CDR1 SQVTM and CDR2 ANQGSEA. Trimming removed 4 bases from V and 3 bases from J; junction bases left unmatched: 3. The CDR3 region is CSVGRLAGDTGELFF. CDR3 coding DNA: TGCAGCGTTGGTCGACTAGCGGGAGACACCGGGGAGCTGTTTTTT.

The rearrangement uses TRBV5-5 and TRBJ2-7; 7 positions match TRBD1. V dropped 4 bases and J dropped 1; count of bases not matched to a gene: 5. This CDR3 comprises 14 residues. Germline-derived CDR1 and CDR2 are SGHKS and YYEKEE (reference sequence). As DNA, the CDR3 is TGTGCCAGCAGCGAAACGGGACAGTCCTACGAGCAGTACTTC. This sequence encodes CASSETGQSYEQYF. The whole variable domain, filled in from reference TRBV5-5 and TRBJ2-7, reads DAGVTQSPTHLIKTRGQQVTLRCSPISGHKSVSWYQQVLGQGPQFIFQYYEKEERGRGNFPDRFSARQFPNYSSELNVNALLLGDSALYLCASSETGQSYEQYFGPGTRLTVT.

V usage is TRBV19 and J usage is TRBJ2-7; a weak D match, TRBD2 (6 bases). The V gene lost 3 bases and the J gene lost 2 bases, with 11 bases spanning the gap. CDR3 length: 14 residues. In germline, CDR1 is LNHDA, CDR2 SQIVND (reference sequence). For the CDR3, the DNA is TGTGCCAGTAGTATGGGCGGGATACCCTACGAGCAGTACTTC. Translated, it gives CASSMGGIPYEQYF. Full variable domain (outside the CDR3, taken from reference TRBV19 and TRBJ2-7): DGGITQSPKYLFRKEGQNVTLSCEQNLNHDAMYWYRQDPGQGLRLIYYSQIVNDFQKGDIAEGYSVSREKKESFPLTVTSAQKNPTAFYLCASSMGGIPYEQYFGPGTRLTVT.

The chain combines TRBV18 with TRBJ2-5, with D possibly matching TRBD1 (6 bases). Germline V lookup: CDR1 KGHSH, CDR2 LQKENI. The CDR3 has 14 amino acids. The V end was cut by 5 bases, the J end by 1 base, with 11 bases between. The DNA for the CDR3 is TGTGCCAGCTCAGGCAGGGGCTTCCAAGAGACCCAGTACTTC. Amino acid sequence: CASSGRGFQETQYF.

This clone was seen only a few times. V usage is TRBV2 and J usage is TRBJ2-1; TRBD2 agrees at 8 bases. Germline-derived CDR1 and CDR2 are SNHLY and FYNNEI. This CDR3 region has 14 residues. V lost 5 bases to trimming and J lost 7 bases; unmatched junction nucleotides: 7. The CDR3 DNA sequence: TGTGCCAGCAGTCCTCAGCGGGAGTGGAATGAGCAGTTCTTC. This gives the protein CASSPQREWNEQFF.

J is TRBJ2-5 and V is TRBV5-4; D is perhaps TRBD1 (6 bases). This CDR3 contains 17 residues. CDR1 and CDR2 from the germline V gene are SGHNT and YYREEE (reference sequence). Trimming stripped 0 bases from V and 0 bases from J, with 15 bases between. The CDR3 region is CASSLVEGGMYQETQYF. The CDR3 DNA is TGTGCCAGCAGCTTGGTTGAAGGGGGAATGTACCAAGAGACCCAGTACTTC.

The J gene is TRBJ2-1, the V gene TRBV7-2, with TRBD2 matching 8 bases. The germline V gene has CDR1 SGHTA and CDR2 FQGNSA. The CDR3 totals 15 residues. The V and J ends lost 3 bases and 6 bases, in that order; junction bases with no gene match: 7. The CDR3 reads CASSFTPGLANEQFF. DNA for the CDR3: TGTGCCAGCAGCTTTACCCCCGGACTAGCCAATGAGCAGTTCTTC. Full variable domain (remainder filled in from reference TRBV7-2 and TRBJ2-1): GAGVSQSPSNKVTEKGKDVELRCDPISGHTALYWYRQSLGQGLEFLIYFQGNSAPDKSGLPSDRFSAERTGGSVSTLTIQRTQQEDSAVYLCASSFTPGLANEQFFGPGTRLTVL.

The V call is TRBV6-1, the J call TRBJ1-2, with a weak D call TRBD1 (5 bases). Trimming cost V 5 bases and J 4 bases, with 11 bases left between them. The germline V gene encodes CDR1 MNHNS and CDR2 SASEGT. The CDR3 extends over 13 amino acids. CDR3 protein: CASSIAGGYGYTF. DNA of the CDR3: TGTGCCAGCAGTATCGCCGGGGGCTATGGCTACACCTTC.

V and J are TRBV29-1 and TRBJ2-3, with a weak D call TRBD1 (5 bases). This CDR3 spans 14 amino acids. V was pared by 6 bases and J by 5 bases, with 18 bases between. Germline lookup yields CDR1 SQVTM and CDR2 ANQGSEA. CDR3 in DNA: TGCAGCGTCCCATTACAGGAGATGGGAGATACGCAGTATTTT. Protein sequence: CSVPLQEMGDTQYF.

V usage is TRBV5-1 and J usage is TRBJ2-7; the D gene is possibly TRBD2 (6 bases). The CDR3 is 15 residues long. The ends were cut back, 2 bases at V and 5 bases at J, with 17 bases in the middle. CDR1 is SGHRS, CDR2 YFSETQ, per germline. CDR3: CASSLGTGEDHEQYF. CDR3 DNA sequence: TGCGCCAGCAGCTTAGGAACGGGAGAGGACCACGAGCAGTACTTC.

This chain joins TRBV5-1 and TRBJ2-1, with D tentatively TRBD2 (6 bases). Germline V gives CDR1 SGHRS, CDR2 YFSETQ. The ends were cut back, 0 bases at V and 7 bases at J, with 14 bases in the middle. The CDR3 is 15 residues long. As DNA, the CDR3 is TGCGCCAGCAGCTTGGGGGGAGGACTACCAAATGAGCAGTTCTTC. Amino acids: CASSLGGGLPNEQFF.

The rearrangement links TRBV5-1 to TRBJ1-4; 7 positions match TRBD1. The CDR3 extends over 16 amino acids. Germline lookup yields CDR1 SGHRS and CDR2 YFSETQ. Trimming at V came to 0 bases and at J to 4 bases, leaving 6 bases not matched to a gene. CDR3 nucleotides: TGCGCCAGCAGCTTGGAGGGGGCGCCCGGTAATGAAAAACTGTTTTTT. As protein: CASSLEGAPGNEKLFF.

In DNA, the CDR3 is TGTGCCAGCAGCGTAGTACAAGGGGGCAAGAGCAATCAGCCCCAGCATTTT. Its translation is CASSVVQGGKSNQPQHF. The chain employs TRBV9 and TRBJ1-5, with 7 bases that match TRBD1. The ends lost 0 bases at V and 1 base at J; junction bases unmatched: 7. CDR3 size: 17 residues. CDR1 is SGDLS and CDR2 is YYNGEE in the germline V gene.

This chain joins TRBV18 and TRBJ1-5; 7 bases map to TRBD1. CDR1 KGHSH and CDR2 LQKENI come from the germline V gene. J gave up 5 bases and V 2 bases, and 6 bases lay outside the gene matches. The CDR3 runs 15 residues. CDR3 coding DNA: TGTGCCAGCTCACCAACGACAGGGCCCCATCAGCCCCAGCATTTT. It yields the protein CASSPTTGPHQPQHF.

The chain is built from TRBV7-9 and TRBJ2-3; the match to TRBD1 covers 8 bases. V dropped 0 bases and J dropped 4; count of bases not matched to a gene: 3. This CDR3 contains 15 residues. Per the germline V gene, CDR1 is SEHNR and CDR2 is FQNEAQ (reference sequence). Here the CDR3 reads CASSLATGGADTQYF. CDR3 bases: TGTGCCAGCAGCTTAGCTACAGGGGGAGCAGATACGCAGTATTTT. Full variable domain (outside the CDR3, taken from reference TRBV7-9 and TRBJ2-3): DTGVSQNPRHKITKRGQNVTFRCDPISEHNRLYWYRQTLGQGPEFLTYFQNEAQLEKSRLLSDRFSAERPKGSFSTLEIQRTEQGDSAMYLCASSLATGGADTQYFGPGTRLTVL.

Details on this clone: Because it lacks the conserved phenylalanine or tryptophan at the end, this CDR3 is likely a read error. The DNA is left out, because the CDR3 cannot be placed on it with certainty; the CDR3 is given as TCRdb lists it. V and J are TRBV5-1 and TRBJ2-7. The CDR3 length is 8 residues, termini included. CDR1 is SGHRS and CDR2 is YFSETQ in the germline V gene. CDR3 loop: CASSLGPL.

The rearrangement links TRBV9 to TRBJ2-7, with 9 nucleotides matching TRBD2. The length of the CDR3 is 16 residues. Germline loops: CDR1 SGDLS, CDR2 YYNGEE. The V and J ends lost 0 bases and 3 bases, in that order; junction bases with no gene match: 7. In nucleotides, the CDR3 is TGTGCCAGCAGCGTAGGGGAGCGGGAGGCTTTCTACGAGCAGTACTTC. This encodes CASSVGEREAFYEQYF.

The table lists this clone with a count of one. The chain links TRBV7-3 to TRBJ2-1; D assignment may be TRBD1 or TRBD2 (6 bases each). Trimming stripped 0 bases from V and 4 bases from J, with 10 bases between. Per germline, CDR1 SGHTA and CDR2 FQGTGA. The length of the CDR3 is 15 residues. CDR3 protein: CASSLTGGGYNEQFF. DNA for the CDR3: TGTGCCAGCAGCTTAACCGGGGGCGGATACAATGAGCAGTTCTTC.

This clone was seen a few times. The J gene is TRBJ1-5, the V gene TRBV12-5; D gene uncertain. The germline V and J ends were trimmed by 8 bases and 7 bases, with 15 bases remaining between them. The CDR3 totals 13 residues. Germline loops: CDR1 LGHNT, CDR2 FRNRAP. CDR3 protein: CASSTTQYQPQHF. The CDR3, as DNA: TGTGCTAGTTCTACAACCCAATACCAGCCCCAGCATTTT.

This chain links TRBV7-2 with TRBJ2-2; maybe TRBD1 (6 bases). Germline V gene data show CDR1 as SGHTA and CDR2 as FQGNSA. Trimming pared 5 bases from V and 9 bases from J, leaving 13 bases between. The CDR3 totals 13 residues. CDR3 protein: CASSRTGLRELFF. The CDR3, as DNA: TGTGCCAGCAGCCGTACAGGGCTTAGGGAGCTGTTTTTT.

The chain has TRBV28 and TRBJ2-3; TRBD2 agrees at 13 bases. Germline loops: CDR1 MDHEN, CDR2 SYDVKM. V was clipped by 4 bases and J by 1 base; unmatched bases: 11. This CDR3 has 19 residues. The DNA of the CDR3 is TGTGCCAGCAGTTCCGAGGGACTAGCGGGATTGAGGGGCACAGATACGCAGTATTTT. Its translation: CASSSEGLAGLRGTDTQYF.

This clone turned up a few times. V is TRBV28 and J is TRBJ2-1, with D uncertain. The CDR3 is made up of 15 amino acids. Looked up from germline, CDR1 is MDHEN and CDR2 is SYDVKM. Deletions cut 2 bases from V and 6 bases from J, with 14 bases between. The CDR3: CASSLRAFAVNEQFF. CDR3 nucleotides: TGTGCCAGCAGTTTAAGAGCTTTTGCCGTCAATGAGCAGTTCTTC.